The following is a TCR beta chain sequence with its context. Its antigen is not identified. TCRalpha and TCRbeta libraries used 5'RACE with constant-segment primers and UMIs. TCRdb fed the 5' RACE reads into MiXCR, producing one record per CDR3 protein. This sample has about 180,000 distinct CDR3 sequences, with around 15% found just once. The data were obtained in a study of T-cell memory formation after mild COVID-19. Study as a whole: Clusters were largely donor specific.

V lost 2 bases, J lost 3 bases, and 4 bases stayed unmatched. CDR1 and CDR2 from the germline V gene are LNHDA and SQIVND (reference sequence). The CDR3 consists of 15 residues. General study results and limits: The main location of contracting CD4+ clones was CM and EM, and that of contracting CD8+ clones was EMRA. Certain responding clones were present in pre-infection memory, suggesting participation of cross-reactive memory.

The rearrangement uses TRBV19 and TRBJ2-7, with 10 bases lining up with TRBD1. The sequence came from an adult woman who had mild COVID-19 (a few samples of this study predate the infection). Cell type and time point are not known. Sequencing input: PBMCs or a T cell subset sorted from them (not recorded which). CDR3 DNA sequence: TGTGCCAGTAGTATAAGGGACAGGGGACACTACGAGCAGTACTTC. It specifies CASSIRDRGHYEQYF.